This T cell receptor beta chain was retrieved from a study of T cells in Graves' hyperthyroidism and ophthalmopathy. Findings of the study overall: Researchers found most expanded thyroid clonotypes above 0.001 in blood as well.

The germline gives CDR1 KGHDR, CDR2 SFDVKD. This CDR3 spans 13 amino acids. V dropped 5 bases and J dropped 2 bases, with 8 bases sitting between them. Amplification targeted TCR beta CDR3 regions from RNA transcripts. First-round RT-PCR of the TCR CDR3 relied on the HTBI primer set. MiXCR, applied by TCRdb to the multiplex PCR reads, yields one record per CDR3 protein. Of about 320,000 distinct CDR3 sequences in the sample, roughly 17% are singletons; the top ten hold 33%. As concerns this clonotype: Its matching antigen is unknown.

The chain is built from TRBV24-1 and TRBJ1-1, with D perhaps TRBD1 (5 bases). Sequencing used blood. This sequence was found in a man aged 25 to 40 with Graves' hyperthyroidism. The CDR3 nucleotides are TGTGCCACCAGTGCTGGGGGAAACACTGAAGCTTTCTTT. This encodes CATSAGGNTEAFF.